What follows is one TCR beta chain and its context. These data originate in a study of T cell changes during pregnancy in multiple sclerosis. Profiled with immunoSEQ multiplex PCR; TCRdb holds only in-frame clones, not every one. The sample has some 80,000 clones, 94% seen once. This CDR3 has 18 residues. V trimming: 6 bases; J trimming: 2 bases; junction bases outside the gene matches: 12. Looked up from germline, CDR1 is MNHEY and CDR2 is SMNVEV (reference sequence). V gene TRBV27 combines with J gene TRBJ1-5; 11 bases are a match to TRBD1. The input for sequencing was CD4+ T cells from peripheral blood mononuclear cells, taken after pregnancy. This TCR was recovered from a female donor with multiple sclerosis, enrolled in a pregnancy study. The CDR3 sequence: CASRRTGGGARGNQPQHF. The CDR3 DNA reads TGTGCCAGCAGACGGACAGGGGGCGGTGCCCGTGGCAATCAGCCCCAGCATTTT.